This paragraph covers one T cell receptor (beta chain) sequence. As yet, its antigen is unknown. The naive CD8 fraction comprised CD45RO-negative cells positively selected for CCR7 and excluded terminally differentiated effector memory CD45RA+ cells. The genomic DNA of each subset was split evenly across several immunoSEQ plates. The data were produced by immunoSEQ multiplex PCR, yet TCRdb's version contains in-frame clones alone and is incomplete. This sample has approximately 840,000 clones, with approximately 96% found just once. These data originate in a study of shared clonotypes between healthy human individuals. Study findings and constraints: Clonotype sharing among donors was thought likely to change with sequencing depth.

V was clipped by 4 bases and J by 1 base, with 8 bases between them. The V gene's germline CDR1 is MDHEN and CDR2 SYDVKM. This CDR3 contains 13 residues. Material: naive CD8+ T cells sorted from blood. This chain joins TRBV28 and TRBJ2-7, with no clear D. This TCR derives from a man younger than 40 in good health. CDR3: CASSSKGSYEQYF. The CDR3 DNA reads TGTGCCAGCAGTTCAAAGGGATCCTACGAGCAGTACTTC.